The TCR beta chain under discussion was sequenced for a study of blood T cells in healthy people across ages. The study, taken as a whole, reports: Among long-lived donors, naive CD4+ cells were more numerous and diversity higher than in aged donors.

This clonotype was recorded a few times. The antigen is undetermined. Isolation per sample recovered at least 6.5 million PBMCs. Primed by a sample-barcoded 5' primer and a J-beta primer mix, a second PCR proceeded for roughly 7 to 12 cycles. Each CDR3 protein gets one entry after TCRdb re-called the 5' RACE reads with MiXCR. The table records approximately 670,000 distinct CDR3 sequences, around 38% of them present only once. CDR3 length: 13 amino acids. V was cut by 9 bases and J by 2 bases, with 12 bases left in between. CDR1 and CDR2 from the germline V gene are MNHEY and SVGAGI. This clonotype was obtained from a man older than 75 in good health. This chain joins TRBV6-5 and TRBJ2-3; either TRBD1 or TRBD2 may fit D (5 bases each). Sequencing input: blood. The CDR3, as DNA: TGTGCCAGTAGGGACCCTAACACAGATACGCAGTATTTT. Translating it yields CASRDPNTDTQYF.